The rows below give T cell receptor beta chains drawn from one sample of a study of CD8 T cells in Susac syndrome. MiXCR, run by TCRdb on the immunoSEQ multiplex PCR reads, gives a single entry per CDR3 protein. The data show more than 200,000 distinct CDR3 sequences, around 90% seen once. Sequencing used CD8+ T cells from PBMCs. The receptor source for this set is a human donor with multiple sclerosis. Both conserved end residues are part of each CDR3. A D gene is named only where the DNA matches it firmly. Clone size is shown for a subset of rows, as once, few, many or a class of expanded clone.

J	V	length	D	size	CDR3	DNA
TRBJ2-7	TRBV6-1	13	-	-	CASRERGTYEQYF	TGTGCCAGCAGAGAGAGGGGAACCTACGAGCAGTACTTC
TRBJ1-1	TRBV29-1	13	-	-	CSVETRSGDEAFF	TGCAGCGTTGAAACCAGGTCAGGCGATGAAGCTTTCTTT
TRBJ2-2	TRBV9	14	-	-	CASSTVDSAGELFF	TGTGCCAGCAGCACTGTGGACAGCGCCGGGGAGCTGTTTTTT
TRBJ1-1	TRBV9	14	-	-	CASSAEGGTAEAFF	TGTGCCAGCAGCGCCGAGGGGGGGACGGCTGAAGCTTTCTTT
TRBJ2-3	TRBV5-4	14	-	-	CASSPDPGTDTQYF	TGTGCCAGCAGTCCTGACCCCGGCACAGATACGCAGTATTTT
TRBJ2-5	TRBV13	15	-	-	CASSLRGNIQETQYF	TGTGCCAGCAGCTTACGGGGGAATATTCAAGAGACCCAGTACTTC
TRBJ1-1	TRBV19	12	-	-	CASSPLGTEAFF	TGTGCCAGTAGCCCCTTGGGGACTGAAGCTTTCTTT
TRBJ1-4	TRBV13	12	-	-	CASSRVGEKLFF	TGTGCCAGCAGCAGAGTTGGGGAAAAACTGTTTTTT
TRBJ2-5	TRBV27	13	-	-	CASSWRGLETQYF	TGTGCCAGCAGTTGGAGAGGCCTGGAGACCCAGTACTTC
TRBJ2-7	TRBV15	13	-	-	CATSSGNSYEQYF	TGTGCCACCAGCAGCGGGAATTCCTACGAGCAGTACTTC
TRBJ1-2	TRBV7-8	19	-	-	CASSLANQPLGAKGYGYTF	TGTGCCAGCAGCTTAGCCAATCAACCTTTGGGGGCCAAGGGCTATGGCTACACCTTC
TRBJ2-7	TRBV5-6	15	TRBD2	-	CASSSGAGVSYEQYF	TGTGCCAGCAGCTCTGGAGCGGGAGTCTCCTACGAGCAGTACTTC
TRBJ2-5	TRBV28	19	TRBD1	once	CASSSPSTGGRLGQETQYF	TGTGCCAGCAGTTCACCCTCGACAGGGGGCCGATTGGGACAAGAGACCCAGTACTTC
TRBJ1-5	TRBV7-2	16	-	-	CASSLYLGLIDQPQHF	TGTGCCAGCAGCTTATATTTAGGGTTAATAGATCAGCCCCAGCATTTT
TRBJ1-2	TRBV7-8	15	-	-	CASSLEGAPNYGYTF	TGTGCCAGCAGCCTAGAAGGTGCCCCTAACTATGGCTACACCTTC
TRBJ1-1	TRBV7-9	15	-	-	CASTPPGTPNTEAFF	TGTGCCAGCACCCCACCCGGGACACCCAATACTGAAGCTTTCTTT
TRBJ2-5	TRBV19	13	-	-	CASSKDSGETQYF	TGTGCCAGTAGTAAGGATTCCGGAGAGACCCAGTACTTC
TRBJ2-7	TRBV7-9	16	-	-	CASSQDRDSLSYEQYF	TGTGCCAGCAGCCAGGACCGGGACTCGCTCTCCTACGAGCAGTACTTC
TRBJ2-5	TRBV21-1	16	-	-	CASSYLDRTTQETQYF	TGTGCCAGCAGCTATTTAGACCGGACTACCCAAGAGACCCAGTACTTC
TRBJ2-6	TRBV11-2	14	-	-	CAAGGYSGANVLTF	TGTGCCGCTGGCGGGTACTCTGGGGCCAACGTCCTGACTTTC
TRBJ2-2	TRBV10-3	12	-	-	CAIRPLTGELFF	TGTGCCATCAGACCCCTTACCGGGGAGCTGTTTTTT
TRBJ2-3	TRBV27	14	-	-	CASMGMEGTDTQYF	TGTGCCAGCATGGGAATGGAAGGGACAGATACGCAGTATTTT
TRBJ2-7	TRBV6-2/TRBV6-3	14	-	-	CASRAQAVGYEQYF	TGTGCCAGCAGAGCCCAGGCCGTAGGCTACGAGCAGTACTTC
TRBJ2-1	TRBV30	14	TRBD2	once	CAGRLAGTYNEQFF	TGTGCCGGTAGACTAGCGGGAACTTACAATGAGCAGTTCTTC
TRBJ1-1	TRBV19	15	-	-	CASSIFGGVNTEAFF	TGTGCCAGTAGTATTTTTGGTGGGGTGAACACTGAAGCTTTCTTT
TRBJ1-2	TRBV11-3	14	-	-	CASSSPGTNYGYTF	TGTGCCAGCAGCTCGCCGGGCACTAACTATGGCTACACCTTC
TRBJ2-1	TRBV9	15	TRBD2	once	CASSVGGGPGNEQFF	TGTGCCAGCAGCGTAGGGGGAGGGCCGGGCAATGAGCAGTTCTTC
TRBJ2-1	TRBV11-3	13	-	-	CASSLGRYNEQFF	TGTGCCAGCAGCTTGGGACGGTACAATGAGCAGTTCTTC
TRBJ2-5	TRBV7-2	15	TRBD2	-	CASSSTPSGGETQYF	TGTGCCAGCAGCTCTACTCCTAGCGGGGGAGAGACCCAGTACTTC
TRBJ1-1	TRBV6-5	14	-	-	CASSYEALGTEAFF	TGTGCCAGCAGTTACGAGGCGCTGGGCACTGAAGCTTTCTTT
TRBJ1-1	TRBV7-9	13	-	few	CASSLGWGTEAFF	TGTGCCAGCAGCTTAGGTTGGGGTACTGAAGCTTTCTTT
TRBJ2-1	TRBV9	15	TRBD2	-	CASSSSGMIGNEQFF	TGTGCCAGCAGCTCTAGCGGGATGATCGGAAATGAGCAGTTCTTC
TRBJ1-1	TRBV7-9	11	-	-	CASPGGDEAFF	TGTGCCAGCCCGGGGGGGGATGAAGCTTTCTTT
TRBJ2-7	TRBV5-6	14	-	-	CASSRDSESYEQYF	TGTGCCAGCAGCCGAGACAGCGAATCCTACGAGCAGTACTTC
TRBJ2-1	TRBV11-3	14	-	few	CASSLTGSYNEQFF	TGTGCCAGCAGCTTAACGGGCTCCTACAATGAGCAGTTCTTC
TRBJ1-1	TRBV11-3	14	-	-	CASSLESGETEAFF	TGTGCCAGCAGCTTAGAGTCAGGGGAAACTGAAGCTTTCTTT
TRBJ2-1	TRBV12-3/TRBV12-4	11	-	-	CASTRANEQFF	TGTGCCAGCACGAGGGCCAATGAGCAGTTCTTC
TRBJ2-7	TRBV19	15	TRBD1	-	CASRTSGTGPYEQYF	TGTGCCAGCAGAACCTCCGGGACAGGCCCCTACGAGCAGTACTTC
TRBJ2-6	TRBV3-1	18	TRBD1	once	CASSQARDRISGANVLTF	TGTGCCAGCAGCCAAGCCCGGGACAGGATCTCTGGGGCCAACGTCCTGACTTTC
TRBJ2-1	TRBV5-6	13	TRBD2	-	CASSLIAGAEQFF	TGTGCCAGCAGCCTCATAGCGGGGGCTGAGCAGTTCTTC
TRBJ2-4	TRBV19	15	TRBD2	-	CASSAGLAGRNIQYF	TGTGCCAGTAGTGCGGGACTAGCGGGAAGAAACATTCAGTACTTC
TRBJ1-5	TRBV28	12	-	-	CASCLSNQPQHF	TGTGCCAGCTGCCTTAGCAATCAGCCCCAGCATTTT
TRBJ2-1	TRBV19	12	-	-	CASSKVGNEQFF	TGTGCCAGTAGTAAAGTGGGCAATGAGCAGTTCTTC
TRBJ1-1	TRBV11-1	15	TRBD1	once	CASSLADRGSTEAFF	TGTGCCAGCAGCTTAGCAGACAGGGGAAGTACTGAAGCTTTCTTT
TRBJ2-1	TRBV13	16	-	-	CASSFGGHSMAHEQFF	TGTGCCAGCAGCTTTGGGGGACACTCAATGGCGCATGAGCAGTTCTTC
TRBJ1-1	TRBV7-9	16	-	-	CASSFPDKDLNTEAFF	TGTGCCAGCAGCTTCCCGGACAAGGATTTGAACACTGAAGCTTTCTTT
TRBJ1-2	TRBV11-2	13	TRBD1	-	CASSLSSGGGYTF	TGTGCCAGCAGCTTATCCTCAGGGGGTGGCTACACCTTC
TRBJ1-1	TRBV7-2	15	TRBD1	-	CASSTRQGPNTEAFF	TGTGCCAGCAGCACTAGACAGGGACCGAACACTGAAGCTTTCTTT
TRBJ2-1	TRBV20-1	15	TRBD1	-	CSARDDRDSLHEQFF	TGCAGTGCTAGAGACGACAGGGATTCTCTCCATGAGCAGTTCTTC
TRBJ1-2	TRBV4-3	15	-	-	CASSLNGNVYYGYTF	TGCGCCAGCAGCCTAAATGGGAACGTTTACTATGGCTACACCTTC